Listed below are T cell receptor beta chains from one sample, sequenced in a study of CD8+CD57+ T cells in acquired aplastic anemia. TCRdb re-derived calls from the reads in MiXCR, one entry per CDR3 protein. Of approximately 180,000 distinct CDR3 sequences listed, roughly 50% are singletons. The sample comprised sorted CD4+, CD8+, or CD8+CD57+ T cells (not recorded which) from PBMCs. The receptors were gathered from a human donor with aplastic anemia. CDR3s include the opening cysteine and the closing phenylalanine or tryptophan. The D gene is left open where the match is weak. For some rows the clone size is stated as once, few or many, or as a class when expanded; others skip it.

d_gene,abundance,v_gene,j_gene,CDR3aa,CDR3nt
NA,many,TRBV5-1,TRBJ2-1,CASSWGASAGEQFF,TGCGCCAGCAGCTGGGGGGCCTCGGCCGGTGAGCAGTTCTTC
TRBD1,few,TRBV29-1,TRBJ2-7,CSVKTGDSGEQYF,TGCAGCGTTAAGACAGGGGATAGCGGCGAGCAGTACTTC
NA,many,TRBV24-1,TRBJ2-2,CATSGVPGLEAPEGELFF,TGTGCCACCAGTGGCGTTCCGGGACTGGAGGCTCCCGAAGGGGAGCTGTTTTTT
NA,NA,TRBV6-2/TRBV6-3,TRBJ2-3,CASRTGFPDTQYF,TGTGCCAGCAGGACAGGATTCCCGGATACGCAGTATTTT
NA,many,TRBV11-2,TRBJ1-5,CASSPMSSVGNQPQHF,TGTGCCAGCAGCCCAATGTCCAGCGTGGGAAATCAGCCCCAGCATTTT
NA,many,TRBV6-1,TRBJ2-1,CASRAGEFYNEQFF,TGTGCCAGCAGGGCAGGCGAGTTCTACAATGAGCAGTTCTTC
TRBD1,few,TRBV20-1,TRBJ1-5,CSAGTEGVGGPQHF,TGCAGTGCCGGGACAGAGGGCGTCGGGGGGCCCCAGCATTTT
TRBD1,many,TRBV12-3/TRBV12-4,TRBJ2-1,CASSFWAGGYNEQFF,TGTGCCAGCAGTTTTTGGGCAGGGGGCTACAATGAGCAGTTCTTC
TRBD1,NA,TRBV15,TRBJ2-7,CATSNADRGLYEQYF,TGTGCCACCAGCAACGCGGACAGGGGGCTATACGAGCAGTACTTC
TRBD1,few,TRBV19,TRBJ1-1,CASSRTGEAFF,TGTGCCAGTAGTAGGACAGGTGAAGCTTTCTTT
TRBD2,NA,TRBV24-1,TRBJ2-1,CATLTGTRGAYNEQFF,TGTGCCACCCTGACCGGGACTAGGGGAGCCTACAATGAGCAGTTCTTC
NA,NA,TRBV13,TRBJ1-1,CASSAGTANEAFF,TGTGCCAGCAGCGCCGGGACGGCAAATGAAGCTTTCTTT
NA,many,TRBV6-4,TRBJ1-1,CASRDPERQSTGTEAFF,TGTGCCAGCAGAGACCCGGAAAGACAGAGCACGGGCACTGAAGCTTTCTTT
NA,many,TRBV6-1,TRBJ1-2,CASSEGGIVGYTF,TGTGCCAGCTCGGAGGGGGGTATCGTCGGCTACACCTTC
NA,many,TRBV2,TRBJ2-1,CASSEAVPKFF,TGTGCCAGCAGTGAAGCCGTACCCAAGTTCTTC
TRBD2,NA,TRBV20-1,TRBJ2-5,CSAPIAGGRGETQYF,TGCAGTGCCCCGATAGCGGGGGGACGGGGAGAGACCCAGTACTTC
NA,NA,TRBV25-1,TRBJ1-1,CASRLGVFEAFF,TGTGCCAGCAGGCTTGGGGTGTTTGAAGCTTTCTTT
NA,NA,TRBV7-6,TRBJ2-5,CASSTGLGETQYF,TGTGCCAGCAGCACAGGGCTAGGGGAGACCCAGTACTTC
NA,NA,TRBV4-1,TRBJ2-1,CASSQEGYYNEQFF,TGCGCCAGCAGCCAAGAAGGCTACTACAATGAGCAGTTCTTC
TRBD1,few,TRBV7-2,TRBJ2-1,CASSLAGTENEQFF,TGTGCCAGCAGCTTAGCAGGGACAGAGAATGAGCAGTTCTTC
NA,many,TRBV5-1,TRBJ1-2,CASSPPRGAGYTF,TGCGCCAGCAGCCCCCCACGGGGGGCGGGCTACACCTTC
NA,many,TRBV5-1,TRBJ1-4,CASSPNVGSATNEKLFF,TGCGCCAGCAGCCCCAACGTCGGTAGCGCAACTAATGAAAAACTGTTTTTT
NA,NA,TRBV29-1,TRBJ2-7,CSVEGEGAPAYEQYF,TGCAGCGTTGAAGGGGAAGGGGCGCCAGCCTACGAGCAGTACTTC
TRBD1,NA,TRBV25-1,TRBJ1-6,CASSEYAQGGLYSSLHF,TGTGCCAGTAGTGAATACGCGCAAGGGGGCTTATATTCATCCCTCCACTTT
TRBD2,NA,TRBV6-4,TRBJ2-5,CASSAGTSGGETQYF,TGTGCCAGCAGTGCCGGGACTAGCGGGGGAGAGACCCAGTACTTC
NA,many,TRBV5-1,TRBJ2-1,CASSPDHNEQFF,TGCGCCAGCAGCCCGGACCACAATGAGCAGTTCTTC
NA,NA,TRBV6-2/TRBV6-3,TRBJ2-7,CASSSSQLLFYEQYF,TGTGCCAGCAGTTCCTCACAACTCTTGTTCTACGAGCAGTACTTC
NA,NA,TRBV7-8,TRBJ1-1,CASSRTKAEAFF,TGTGCCAGCAGCCGTACTAAGGCTGAAGCTTTCTTT
NA,NA,TRBV29-1,TRBJ2-2,CSVQQNTGELFF,TGCAGCGTGCAGCAGAACACCGGGGAGCTGTTTTTT
TRBD2,NA,TRBV7-8,TRBJ2-2,CASSSRGGRTGELFF,TGTGCCAGCAGCTCGCGGGGGGGCCGGACCGGGGAGCTGTTTTTT
NA,NA,TRBV24-1,TRBJ2-7,CATSEQGGDYEQYF,TGTGCCACCAGTGAACAAGGGGGAGACTACGAGCAGTACTTC
NA,many,TRBV11-2,TRBJ1-1,CASSFGGARHTEAFF,TGTGCCAGCAGCTTCGGGGGCGCCCGTCACACTGAAGCTTTCTTT
NA,NA,TRBV12-3/TRBV12-4,TRBJ2-1,CASSFSMLISYDEQFF,TGTGCCAGCAGTTTCTCTATGTTAATCTCCTACGATGAGCAGTTCTTC
NA,few,TRBV24-1,TRBJ2-3,CATSDFWDSTDTQYF,TGTGCCACCAGTGATTTCTGGGACAGCACAGATACGCAGTATTTT
NA,many,TRBV5-1,TRBJ2-5,CASSLGTSSSHQETQYF,TGCGCCAGCAGCTTGGGGACTTCCTCTAGCCATCAAGAGACCCAGTACTTC
NA,few,TRBV2,TRBJ2-4,CASSFGQAAKNIQYF,TGTGCCAGCAGTTTCGGGCAGGCAGCCAAAAACATTCAGTACTTC
TRBD2,NA,TRBV7-6,TRBJ2-1,CASSPNIAGAINQQFF,TGTGCCAGCAGCCCTAACATAGCGGGGGCTATCAATCAGCAGTTCTTC
NA,NA,TRBV15,TRBJ2-5,CATSRGGYF,TGTGCCACCAGCAGAGGGGGGTACTTC
NA,many,TRBV20-1,TRBJ2-5,CSARRLSMETQYF,TGCAGTGCTAGGAGGCTCTCCATGGAGACCCAGTACTTC
TRBD1,NA,TRBV6-1,TRBJ1-1,CASSTGTGGTSEAFF,TGTGCCAGCAGTACTGGGACAGGGGGGACTTCTGAAGCTTTCTTT
NA,NA,TRBV15,TRBJ2-6,CATSRDGSYIISGANVLTF,TGTGCCACCAGCAGAGATGGATCCTACATTATCTCTGGGGCCAACGTCCTGACTTTC
NA,NA,TRBV15,TRBJ2-7,CATSRAASSYGQYF,TGTGCCACCAGCAGAGCGGCCAGTTCCTACGGGCAGTACTTC
NA,once,TRBV4-2,TRBJ2-7,CASSQDSRGVGREQYF,TGTGCCAGCAGCCAAGATTCAAGGGGTGTGGGGCGCGAGCAGTACTTC
NA,NA,TRBV5-1,TRBJ1-5,CASSLLAGDNQPQHF,TGCGCCAGCAGCCTGCTGGCGGGAGACAATCAGCCCCAGCATTTT
NA,NA,TRBV20-1,TRBJ2-1,CSARGTHYDEQFF,TGCAGTGCTAGAGGCACCCATTACGATGAGCAGTTCTTC
NA,few,TRBV2,TRBJ1-5,CASSESGYQPQHF,TGTGCCAGCAGTGAATCAGGCTATCAGCCCCAGCATTTT
TRBD1,NA,TRBV7-9,TRBJ2-7,CASSPRTGYSYEQYF,TGTGCCAGCAGCCCGCGGACAGGGTACTCCTACGAGCAGTACTTC
NA,few,TRBV29-1,TRBJ1-2,CSVGQGGGYTF,TGCAGCGTTGGGCAGGGAGGTGGCTACACCTTC
NA,NA,TRBV5-4,TRBJ1-6,CASSLATGGNSPLHF,TGTGCCAGCAGTCTTGCAACAGGCGGTAATTCACCCCTCCACTTT
NA,NA,TRBV7-2,TRBJ2-7,CASSLELSYEQYF,TGTGCCAGCAGCTTAGAGTTGTCCTACGAGCAGTACTTC
TRBD1,many,TRBV5-1,TRBJ1-1,CASSLGQGAMEAFF,TGCGCCAGCAGCCTGGGACAGGGGGCGATGGAAGCTTTCTTT
NA,NA,TRBV15,TRBJ2-7,CATSRDRAAYEQYF,TGTGCCACCAGCAGAGATAGGGCAGCCTACGAGCAGTACTTC
NA,many,TRBV12-3/TRBV12-4,TRBJ1-1,CASSLAFGGNTEAFF,TGTGCCAGCAGTCTAGCTTTTGGCGGGAACACTGAAGCTTTCTTT
TRBD2,NA,TRBV2,TRBJ2-7,CAGRTSGSYEQYF,TGTGCCGGACGAACTAGCGGATCCTACGAGCAGTACTTC